The T cell receptor (beta chain) under discussion was sequenced for a study of blood T cell repertoires in COVID-19 (TCRdb year 2020). Study-wide context: The collaborator samples originated in the United States, Italy and Spain and spanned the acute and convalescent phases of COVID-19. The prospective study material was composed of cDNA or gDNA derived from T cells, B-cell-depleted T cells, or PBMCs. Deeply sampled blood TCRbeta repertoires from subjects exposed to, actively infected with, or recovered from COVID-19 were included in the dataset. The repertoires were made available in a free public database intended to serve as a resource for research on the immune response to SARS-CoV-2. Samples came from the ongoing ImmuneRACE study (first 160 participants) plus 1,254 subjects from 6 global collaborators. Nearly every sample came with metadata listing a de-identified subject ID, COVID-19 status, age in years and sex. HLA class I and class II types, where available, came from metadata supplied by the sample provider rather than from assay-based typing.

From a lookup of the germline V gene, CDR1 and CDR2 are ENHRY and SYGVKD. The CDR3 holds 14 amino acids from the cysteine to the phenylalanine. This entry keeps only the CDR3 DNA: 42 bases, framed from base 1. The trim is 6 bases for V and 2 bases for J, with a gap of 12 bases between the germline ends. Collaborating institutions collected whole blood in K2EDTA tubes following their own protocols. For TCRbeta analysis, collaborators shipped samples in one of three forms: frozen whole blood, isolated PBMCs, or DNA extracted from either of those sample types. In the case of this clone: Its antigen has not been determined. Within one base of it there is no much larger clone, and no base qualities were kept.

The immunoSEQ Assay, a bias-controlled multiplex PCR, was used to amplify TCRbeta CDR3 regions from genomic DNA. Per the source publication's procedure: The number of nucleated cells in each sample was estimated from the amplification of reference gene primers within the assay. Sequence reads were collapsed and filtered to measure the absolute abundance of every unique TCRbeta CDR3 rearrangement. For each sample, productive Simpson clonality was calculated as the square root of Simpson's diversity index across productive rearrangements. The immuneACCESS repertoire file appears here via TCRdb, limited to in-frame rearrangements. These files lack a portion of the clones; in checked studies, under half of the deficit traces to unresolved V genes, and the cause of the others is not known. The DNA was the basis for D and trimming; V, J and clone size are from that table. The sample data list 150,000 to 200,000 clones, and around 90% of these were observed just once. 0.53% of the sample goes to the ten largest clones.

What the study reported, not specific to this receptor: The amount of clinical and demographic metadata varied by source and participant and was provided uncurated.

Sequencing was performed on peripheral blood. The chain is assembled from TRBV10-3 and TRBJ2-3; the D gene is perhaps TRBD1, from 6 matching bases. The source of this sequence is a man aged 50 to 60 with acute or convalescent COVID-19. For the CDR3, the sequence is CAIRGDIYTDTQYF. The DNA is TGTGCCATCAGAGGGGACATCTACACAGATACGCAGTATTTT.